This T cell receptor (beta chain) originates from a study of somatic mutations in cytotoxic T cells in rheumatoid arthritis. Sequencing used immunoSEQ multiplex PCR; TCRdb keeps in-frame clones, though not all of them. The sample shows about 18,000 clones, 70% to 85% of them seen only once. CDR1 and CDR2 (germline): LNHDA, SQIVND (reference sequence). The V gene lost 1 base and the J gene lost 2 bases, with 12 bases spanning the gap. CDR3 length: 16 residues. The rearrangement links TRBV19 to TRBJ1-5, with D perhaps matching TRBD1 (5 bases). The specimen sequenced was CD8+ T cells sorted from blood. This clonotype was obtained from an adult with rheumatoid arthritis. Here the CDR3 reads CASSIVEGAGNQPQHF. The CDR3 DNA sequence: TGTGCCAGTAGTATAGTTGAAGGGGCAGGCAATCAGCCCCAGCATTTT.